This T cell receptor beta chain was captured in a study of cytomegalovirus exposure and HLA in healthy donors. This table comes from immunoSEQ multiplex PCR, and its TCRdb copy is limited to in-frame clones, with some not included. The data contain about 83,000 clones, about 96% of them singletons. V gave up 3 bases and J gave up 6 bases; unmatched junction bases: 8. CDR1 is MNHNS, CDR2 SASEGT, per germline. The CDR3 consists of 15 residues. Study findings and constraints: Associated with cytomegalovirus, according to the listing, were 150 to 200 TCR beta chains. According to a subsequent analysis, TCR clusters from the first cohort were inclined to appear together in the roughly 120 validation repertoires.

As regards this clone: The antigen is unknown.

This chain connects TRBV6-1 to TRBJ1-5; 7 bases are a match to TRBD1. The receptor comes from a woman under 30 in good health and CMV-seronegative. Input material: PBMCs. CDR3 protein: CASSDSGTAIQPQHF. In nucleotides, the CDR3 is TGTGCCAGCAGTGATTCCGGGACAGCCATTCAGCCCCAGCATTTT.